The entry below gives a single T cell receptor beta chain sequence along with its context. Its antigen is unknown. Per germline, CDR1 LNHDA and CDR2 SQIVND (reference sequence). V was pared by 3 bases and J by 2 bases, with 12 bases between. The CDR3 extends over 15 amino acids. This specimen comes from a study of OX40 agonist ivuxolimab in advanced cancers. General study findings and limits: There was clonal expansion of CD4+ and CD8+ blood T cells by week 6 at 0.1 to 3.0 mg/kg.

The method was immunoSEQ multiplex PCR; TCRdb's version includes in-frame clones alone and lacks a portion of them. The sample has 40,000 to 50,000 clones; about 86% are singletons. Patients were ineligible given autoimmune disease history or systemic immunosuppression. Source: CD4+ or CD8+ T cells sorted from blood, taken in a trial of the OX40 agonist ivuxolimab. The sequence derives from an adult with an advanced solid tumor such as melanoma, head and neck, liver or kidney cancer. The rearrangement uses TRBV19 and TRBJ2-3; D is perhaps TRBD1 or TRBD2 (5 bases each). The CDR3 nucleotides read TGTGCCAGTAGTATTCGCCCCGGGGCCACAGATACGCAGTATTTT. This codes for CASSIRPGATDTQYF.